This T cell receptor (beta chain) was sequenced in a study of blood T cells in healthy people across ages. Combining a sample-barcoded 5' primer with a J-beta primer mix, a second PCR ran for roughly 7 to 11 cycles. TCRdb called the 5' RACE reads again in MiXCR, with one record for every CDR3 protein. The data show about 900,000 distinct CDR3 sequences, with 45% to 50% seen just once and 13% held by the top ten. At least ten counts were recorded for this clonotype. Trimming took 5 bases from V and 8 from J, leaving 15 bases between them. This CDR3 is 13 amino acids long. The germline V gene encodes CDR1 MDHEN and CDR2 SYDVKM.

What was sequenced was blood. The clonotype was recovered from a man aged 30-40 years in good health. J is TRBJ1-2 and V is TRBV28, with D unresolved. CDR3 nucleotide sequence: TGTGCCAGCAGTCAAAGGGTAGTTATCGGCTACACCTTC. The encoded protein is CASSQRVVIGYTF.